Reported below is one TCR beta chain. Version v3.0 of the immunoSEQ assay was performed at survey level. TCRdb's copy holds only in-frame clones and misses some; the assay was immunoSEQ multiplex PCR. The sample holds 25,000 to 40,000 clones, roughly 97% seen once. In germline, CDR1 is ENHRY, CDR2 SYGVKD. V lost 0 bases, J lost 4 bases, and 9 bases lay in between. CDR3 size: 14 residues. The data originate from a study of long-term antiretroviral therapy in people with HIV. Study-wide background: The oldest specimens predate the 2015 immediate-ART recommendation by about a decade.

This specimen consisted of unsorted PBMCs, obtained 7.6 years after starting antiretroviral therapy. This clonotype was sampled from a man aged 25 to 45 with HIV. The rearrangement joins TRBV10-3 to TRBJ1-1; no clear D gene. CDR3 coding DNA: TGTGCCATCAGTGAGTCGTTCGAGGGCACTGAAGCTTTCTTT. Translating gives CAISESFEGTEAFF.